Listed here are 7 T cell receptor beta chains from one sample, sequenced in a study of blood T cell repertoires in COVID-19. Some clones are missing from TCRdb's copy, which holds only in-frame ones; the method was immunoSEQ multiplex PCR. The repertoire includes some 260,000 clones, 88% of them detected once, and 0.99% sits in the top ten. Sequenced material: peripheral blood. These receptors were obtained from a middle-aged woman who had recovered from COVID-19.

The chain joins TRBV5-5 to TRBJ2-1, with 14 nucleotides matching TRBD2. The germline V gene encodes CDR1 SGHKS and CDR2 YYEKEE (reference sequence). Trimming at V came to 0 bases and at J to 9 bases, leaving 5 bases not matched to a gene. The CDR3 is made up of 16 amino acids. DNA of the CDR3: TGTGCCAGCAGCTTGGGGGGACTAGCGGGAGTGGGTGAGCAGTTCTTC. As protein: CASSLGGLAGVGEQFF.

The J gene is TRBJ2-6, the V gene TRBV4-3; D unclear. The CDR3 runs 17 residues. Per germline, CDR1 LGHNA and CDR2 YSLEER. Deletions cut 0 bases from V and 0 bases from J, with 9 bases between. CDR3: CASSQELVASGANVLTF. The CDR3 DNA follows: TGCGCCAGCAGCCAAGAATTGGTGGCCTCTGGGGCCAACGTCCTGACTTTC.

V gene TRBV27 combines with J gene TRBJ1-5; TRBD1 aligns across 10 bases. This CDR3 is 15 amino acids long. In germline, CDR1 is MNHEY, CDR2 SMNVEV (reference sequence). J was trimmed by 6 bases and V by 6 bases; bases with no gene match: 8. The CDR3 region is CASSRGTGEVQPQHF. The CDR3 DNA reads as TGTGCCAGCAGCCGAGGGACAGGGGAAGTTCAGCCCCAGCATTTT.

This rearrangement joins TRBV29-1 to TRBJ2-3, with TRBD2 identical over 10 bases. V shed 2 bases and J 5 bases; nucleotides not matched to a gene: 7. The CDR3 is made up of 15 amino acids. Germline V gene data show CDR1 as SQVTM and CDR2 as ANQGSEA. The CDR3 spells CSVEWPSGGGDTQYF. DNA of the CDR3: TGCAGCGTTGAATGGCCTAGCGGGGGCGGAGATACGCAGTATTTT.

V is TRBV19 and J is TRBJ1-2; 9 nucleotides align to TRBD1. Germline CDR1 is LNHDA and CDR2 is SQIVND (reference sequence). This CDR3 region has 14 residues. V lost 4 bases and J lost 6; bases outside the gene matches: 6. The CDR3 DNA sequence: TGTGCCAGTAGTACCCCGGACAGGGGCGATGGCTACACCTTC. Its translation is CASSTPDRGDGYTF.

This clone occurred once. The chain uses TRBV27 and TRBJ2-3; D ambiguous. The CDR3 has 13 amino acids. The ends were cut back, 6 bases at V and 4 bases at J, with 11 bases in the middle. CDR1 and CDR2 from the germline V gene are MNHEY and SMNVEV (reference sequence). DNA of the CDR3: TGTGCCAGCAGCCTCTTGGCTTCAGATACGCAGTATTTT. Amino acid sequence: CASSLLASDTQYF.

Here the CDR3 DNA reads TGTGCCACCAGCCGACAGGGTTTGGGCTATGGCTACACCTTC. Its protein is CATSRQGLGYGYTF. V gene TRBV24-1 combines with J gene TRBJ1-2, with 7 bases aligning to TRBD1. The ends lost 7 bases at V and 4 bases at J; junction bases unmatched: 8. Looked up from germline, CDR1 is KGHDR and CDR2 is SFDVKD. This CDR3 comprises 14 residues.